Below are 14 T cell receptor beta chains sequenced from a single sample in a study of identical twins. TCRdb called the 5' RACE reads again in MiXCR, with one record for every CDR3 protein. The sample includes approximately 600,000 distinct CDR3 sequences, around a tenth seen only once; the top ten take 3%. These data were also reused for a study on yellow fever vaccine responses in identical twins.

The sequenced sample consisted of PBMCs. All receptors come from a woman between 18 and 29 years old in good health.

This clonotype occurred many times. V usage is TRBV12-3 or TRBV12-4 and J usage is TRBJ2-7; 10 nucleotides agree with TRBD1. CDR3 length: 14 amino acids. Trimming at V came to 3 bases and at J to 4 bases, leaving 3 bases not matched to a gene. The CDR3 loop is CASSLTGGGYEQYF. In DNA, the CDR3 is TGTGCCAGCAGTTTGACAGGGGGCGGATACGAGCAGTACTTC.

This clonotype has at least ten counts. The chain uses TRBV12-3 or TRBV12-4 and TRBJ2-5; weak D call: TRBD1 (6 bases). The V and J ends lost 0 bases and 2 bases respectively, with 13 bases between them. The CDR3 contains 16 residues. The CDR3, as DNA: TGTGCCAGCAGTTTAGCGCGTGGGCAGGGGCAAGAGACCCAGTACTTC. Translated: CASSLARGQGQETQYF.

The rearrangement links TRBV4-1 to TRBJ1-1; D gene ambiguous. The CDR3 spans 14 residues. V gave up 6 bases and J gave up 2 bases, with 13 bases separating them. Per germline, CDR1 MGHRA and CDR2 YSYEKL. The CDR3 protein is CASSPTDTNTEAFF. The CDR3 DNA is TGCGCCAGCAGTCCTACAGACACTAACACTGAAGCTTTCTTT.

The chain joins TRBV5-5 to TRBJ2-3, with D hard to call. The V end lost 4 bases, the J end lost 6 bases, and 15 bases lay between the germline ends. This CDR3 has 14 residues. CDR1 and CDR2 from the germline V gene are SGHKS and YYEKEE (reference sequence). The CDR3 here is CASSLGFARDTQYF. The CDR3 nucleotides read TGTGCCAGCAGCCTCGGATTCGCTAGGGATACGCAGTATTTT.

The V gene is TRBV30, the J gene TRBJ1-2, with a possible D match to TRBD1 (6 bases). Germline V gene lookup returns CDR1 GTSNPN and CDR2 SVGIG (reference sequence). Between the trimmed V and J ends, which lost 5 bases and 5 bases, there was a span of 15 bases. The CDR3 contains 13 residues. The DNA of the CDR3 is TGTGCCTGGGAAGGACAGCGAAGTTATGGCTACACCTTC. It yields the protein CAWEGQRSYGYTF.

This clonotype was counted many times. The genes are TRBV5-6 and TRBJ2-5; D remains unclear. Germline values: CDR1 SGHDT, CDR2 YYEEEE. Trimming removed 0 bases from V and 5 bases from J, with 8 bases in between. The CDR3 has 13 residues. The CDR3 region has the DNA TGTGCCAGCAGCTTGGCAGGTTGGGAGACCCAGTACTTC. Translated: CASSLAGWETQYF.

This clonotype was detected only a few times. The V call is TRBV2, the J call TRBJ2-1; possible D gene TRBD2, 5 bases. Trimming cost V 3 bases and J 2 bases, with 11 bases left between them. Germline lookup yields CDR1 SNHLY and CDR2 FYNNEI. This CDR3 comprises 15 residues. In nucleotides, the CDR3 is TGTGCCAGCAGTGATCCCCCGGGGACCTACAATGAGCAGTTCTTC. Translated: CASSDPPGTYNEQFF. The whole variable domain, remainder taken from reference TRBV2 and TRBJ2-1, is EPEVTQTPSHQVTQMGQEVILRCVPISNHLYFYWYRQILGQKVEFLVSFYNNEISEKSEIFDDQFSVERPDGSNFTLKIRSTKLEDSAMYFCASSDPPGTYNEQFFGPGTRLTVL.

This clonotype was detected ten times or more. This chain connects TRBV20-1 to TRBJ2-5; TRBD2 matches at 7 bases. CDR3 length: 14 residues. In germline, CDR1 is DFQATT, CDR2 SNEGSKA (reference sequence). CDR3 residues: CSPAAGLVGETQYF. The CDR3 bases are TGCAGCCCCGCAGCGGGATTAGTCGGAGAGACCCAGTACTTC.

This clonotype was seen repeatedly, ten times or more. V usage is TRBV25-1 and J usage is TRBJ2-4; the D is unclear. Germline V gives CDR1 MGHDK, CDR2 SYGVNS. The CDR3 has 16 amino acids. Between the trimmed V and J ends, which lost 1 base and 0 bases, there was a span of 10 bases. The CDR3 reads CASSELTELAKNIQYF. The DNA for the CDR3 is TGTGCCAGCAGTGAATTGACGGAGCTAGCCAAAAACATTCAGTACTTC.

This clonotype was seen many times. This chain connects TRBV7-3 to TRBJ2-3, with D possibly called TRBD1 or TRBD2 (6 bases each). Trimming took 3 bases from V and 6 from J, leaving 13 bases between them. The CDR3 spans 14 residues. Germline V CDR1 and CDR2: SGHTA, FQGTGA. Written as DNA, the CDR3 is TGTGCCAGCAGCTTCCGGGGGCCGATGGATACGCAGTATTTT. It translates to CASSFRGPMDTQYF.

V gene TRBV14 combines with J gene TRBJ2-3; D may match TRBD1 or TRBD2 (6 bases each). Trimming shortened V by 2 bases and J by 6 bases, and 15 bases separated the two germline ends. The germline V gene encodes CDR1 SGHDN and CDR2 FVKESK. The CDR3 totals 15 residues. CDR3 loop: CASSQTPGAPDTQYF. CDR3 bases: TGTGCCAGCAGCCAAACTCCGGGGGCACCCGATACGCAGTATTTT.

V usage is TRBV19 and J usage is TRBJ2-7; possible D gene TRBD2, 6 bases. CDR1 and CDR2 from the germline V gene are LNHDA and SQIVND (reference sequence). Between the trimmed V and J ends, which lost 5 bases and 5 bases, there was a span of 10 bases. The CDR3 spans 12 residues. CDR3 amino acids: CASSYGGHEQYF. The CDR3 region has the DNA TGTGCCAGTAGTTACGGGGGTCACGAGCAGTACTTC.

Concerning this clonotype itself: At one end, the junction sequence differs from germline, possibly due to a read error. The chain is built from TRBV18 and TRBJ2-1; 8 nucleotides line up with TRBD2. Germline V gene lookup returns CDR1 KGHSH and CDR2 LQKENI. The CDR3 is 11 residues long. The CDR3 region has the DNA TGTGCCAGCTCACCACTGCCGACTAGCGATTTC. This translates into CASSPLPTSDF.

This clonotype occurred many times. The V gene is TRBV5-6, the J gene TRBJ2-1; D not resolved. Per germline, CDR1 SGHDT and CDR2 YYEEEE. Trimming shortened V by 3 bases and J by 4 bases, and 23 bases separated the two germline ends. The CDR3 consists of 18 residues. The CDR3 nucleotides read TGTGCCAGCAGCTCGACGACCGGACCCAACCTAATTTACAATGAGCAGTTCTTC. This encodes CASSSTTGPNLIYNEQFF.